The present T cell receptor beta chain was sequenced within a study of CD8 T cells in Susac syndrome. The sequenced target, TCR beta, came from blood CD8+ and CD4+ T cells. The CDR3 sequence is 16 residues long. V was trimmed by 5 bases and J by 0 bases, leaving 11 bases between them. Germline V gene data show CDR1 as MNHEY and CDR2 as SMNVEV (reference sequence). RNA amounts of about 0.5 to 1 ug underwent reverse transcription with random hexamers. Amplification of TCR beta CDR3 by immunoSEQ multiplex PCR spanned 54 Vbeta and 13 Jbeta. TCRdb reprocessed the immunoSEQ multiplex PCR reads with MiXCR, giving one entry per CDR3 protein. The sample has approximately 190,000 distinct CDR3 sequences; approximately 95% are singletons. Overall study findings and caveats: Susac-specific public clones were found in both the total CD8+ and the CD8+ TEMRA repertoires, with around 16 in the former and about five in the latter.

Comments on this clonotype: Its antigen is currently unknown.

The sequencing input was CD8+ T cells from PBMCs. The clonotype originates from a human donor with Susac syndrome. This chain connects TRBV27 to TRBJ1-6; D unresolved. Written as DNA, the CDR3 is TGTGCCAGCAGTCCACAACAGAGCTCCTATAATTCACCCCTCCACTTT. Translated, it gives CASSPQQSSYNSPLHF.